Listed below are T cell receptor beta chains from one sample, sequenced in a study of blood T cell repertoires in COVID-19. Assay: immunoSEQ multiplex PCR; the TCRdb copy retains only in-frame clones and omits some. The profile shows around 84,000 clones, 80% to 90% of them singletons. The sequencing input was peripheral blood. The receptors shown here come from a man older than 75 with active or convalescent COVID-19. The CDR3 runs from the conserved cysteine through the conserved F or W. A D gene is named only where the DNA matches it firmly. The listing skips clone size in some rows; elsewhere it reads once, few, many or a size class.

>.|.|TRBJ2-3|TRBV15
CATSRDAQGVDTQYF
TGTGCCACCAGCAGAGATGCACAGGGTGTGGATACGCAGTATTTT
>TRBD2|.|TRBJ2-7|TRBV27
CASRQSLAESYEQYF
TGTGCCAGCCGTCAGAGTCTAGCGGAGTCCTACGAGCAGTACTTC
>.|.|TRBJ2-5|TRBV2
CASKAGPQETQYF
TGTGCCAGCAAGGCGGGGCCTCAAGAGACCCAGTACTTC
>.|.|TRBJ2-7|TRBV12-3/TRBV12-4
CASSSGPYEQYF
TGTGCCAGCAGTTCAGGGCCCTACGAGCAGTACTTC
>TRBD1|.|TRBJ2-3|TRBV7-9
CASSFGGQGPDTQYF
TGTGCCAGCAGCTTTGGGGGACAGGGCCCAGATACGCAGTATTTT
>.|many|TRBJ2-5|TRBV11-2
CASSALTGQGSIEETQYF
TGTGCCAGCAGCGCGCTAACAGGGCAGGGATCAATTGAAGAGACCCAGTACTTC
>TRBD2|.|TRBJ2-5|TRBV2
CASSGRGGGETQYF
TGTGCCAGCAGTGGGCGGGGGGGCGGAGAGACCCAGTACTTC
>TRBD1|.|TRBJ1-5|TRBV29-1
CSVVQGVGNQPQHF
TGCAGCGTAGTACAGGGGGTCGGCAATCAGCCCCAGCATTTT
>.|.|TRBJ2-2|TRBV12-3/TRBV12-4
CASSLGAWELFF
TGTGCCAGCAGTTTAGGAGCCTGGGAGCTGTTTTTT
>.|.|TRBJ2-1|TRBV15
CATSREQPFHSYNEQFF
TGTGCCACCAGCAGAGAACAGCCCTTCCACTCCTACAATGAGCAGTTCTTC
>.|.|TRBJ2-2|TRBV7-2
CASSFLGGTGELFF
TGTGCCAGCAGCTTTCTGGGGGGAACCGGGGAGCTGTTTTTT
>TRBD2|.|TRBJ2-3|TRBV10-3
CAIRSGVSTDTQYF
TGTGCCATACGGAGCGGGGTGAGCACAGATACGCAGTATTTT
>TRBD2|.|TRBJ2-7|TRBV6-5
CASTGAGGSYEQYF
TGTGCCAGCACCGGAGCGGGAGGCTCCTACGAGCAGTACTTC
>.|few|TRBJ2-4|TRBV11-1
CASSLGGPAKNIQYF
TGTGCCAGCAGCTTAGGAGGCCCAGCCAAAAACATTCAGTACTTC
>.|.|TRBJ1-2|TRBV6-5
CASTFQTGNYGYTF
TGTGCCAGCACCTTCCAGACGGGGAACTATGGCTACACCTTC
>TRBD2|.|TRBJ2-3|TRBV5-1
CASSFAGVSTDTQYF
TGCGCCAGCAGCTTCGCGGGGGTTTCCACAGATACGCAGTATTTT
>TRBD1|.|TRBJ1-2|TRBV4-1
CASSQGQGADGYTF
TGCGCCAGCAGCCAAGGACAGGGGGCTGATGGCTACACCTTC
>TRBD1|once|TRBJ1-1|TRBV18
CASSLRGPRGITEAFF
TGTGCCAGCTCACTCAGGGGGCCAAGGGGAATAACTGAAGCTTTCTTT
>.|.|TRBJ1-2|TRBV30
CAWSVNSGTIYGYTF
TGTGCCTGGAGTGTAAATTCAGGGACTATCTATGGGTACACCTTC
>.|.|TRBJ1-1|TRBV19
CASSPQMNTEAFF
TGTGCCAGTAGTCCTCAGATGAACACTGAAGCTTTCTTT
>.|.|TRBJ1-5|TRBV19
CASTPGRGQGNQPQHF
TGTGCCAGTACCCCGGGGAGAGGGCAGGGCAATCAGCCCCAGCATTTT
>.|.|TRBJ2-2|TRBV5-1
CASSFGSRGTGTNTGELFF
TGCGCCAGCAGCTTTGGTAGTCGGGGTACCGGGACGAACACCGGGGAGCTGTTTTTT
>.|.|TRBJ1-6|TRBV11-2
CASSPVNSPLHF
TGTGCCAGCAGCCCCGTAAATTCACCCCTCCACTTT
>TRBD1|once|TRBJ2-2|TRBV10-3
CAISPGQGENGELFF
TGTGCCATCAGTCCGGGACAGGGGGAGAACGGGGAGCTGTTTTTT
>.|once|TRBJ2-7|TRBV30
CAWSVHRPGRSSEQYF
TGTGCCTGGAGTGTCCATCGGCCAGGGAGGTCCTCCGAGCAGTACTTC
>.|once|TRBJ1-5|TRBV5-1
CASRSTVLGNQPQHF
TGCGCCAGCAGATCGACAGTTCTTGGCAATCAGCCCCAGCATTTT
>TRBD1|once|TRBJ1-4|TRBV5-1
CASKPGQGNEKLFF
TGCGCCAGCAAACCGGGACAGGGAAATGAAAAACTGTTTTTT
>.|.|TRBJ1-2|TRBV19
CASSQGQSRGYTF
TGTGCCAGTAGCCAAGGACAGTCACGGGGCTACACCTTC
>.|few|TRBJ2-6|TRBV5-1
CASSVGATGANVLTF
TGCGCCAGCAGCGTTGGGGCGACCGGGGCCAACGTCCTGACTTTC
>.|.|TRBJ2-1|TRBV3-1/TRBV3-2
CASSQMSSYNEQFF
TGTGCCAGCAGCCAGATGAGCTCCTACAATGAGCAGTTCTTC
>TRBD1|once|TRBJ1-6|TRBV2
CASSTGFSSPLHF
TGTGCCAGTTCGACAGGGTTTAGCTCACCCCTCCACTTT
>.|.|TRBJ1-4|TRBV6-5
CANTGGIEKLFF
TGTGCCAATACGGGGGGGATTGAAAAACTGTTTTTT
>.|.|TRBJ1-2|TRBV28
CASSLEKGDYTF
TGTGCCAGCAGTTTAGAAAAGGGGGACTACACCTTC
>.|once|TRBJ2-1|TRBV24-1
CATSDPDRNEQFF
TGTGCCACCAGTGATCCGGACAGAAATGAGCAGTTCTTC
>TRBD1|.|TRBJ1-2|TRBV7-3
CASSPQGATDGYTF
TGTGCCAGCAGCCCACAGGGGGCGACTGATGGCTACACCTTC
>.|.|TRBJ2-1|TRBV10-3
CAIRIAQEVNEQFF
TGTGCCATCAGGATAGCGCAAGAAGTCAATGAGCAGTTCTTC
>.|once|TRBJ1-5|TRBV30
CAWSGGSYNQPQHF
TGTGCCTGGAGTGGAGGATCCTACAATCAGCCCCAGCATTTT
>TRBD1|.|TRBJ1-6|TRBV3-1/TRBV3-2
CASSHDRGPAGSPLHF
TGTGCCAGCAGCCATGACAGGGGTCCGGCAGGGTCACCCCTCCACTTT
>TRBD2|.|TRBJ2-7|TRBV5-1
CASSLVAGGPGEQYF
TGCGCCAGCAGCTTGGTGGCGGGAGGGCCAGGCGAGCAGTACTTC
>.|.|TRBJ2-5|TRBV18
CASSPRDTSKETQYF
TGTGCCAGCTCACCTCGCGACACCTCGAAAGAGACCCAGTACTTC
>TRBD1|.|TRBJ1-5|TRBV19
CASWTVTGGNQPQHF
TGTGCCAGCTGGACCGTGACAGGGGGCAATCAGCCCCAGCATTTT
>TRBD2|.|TRBJ2-5|TRBV5-6
CASSAGGQETQYF
TGTGCCAGCAGCGCCGGGGGGCAAGAGACCCAGTACTTC
>.|.|TRBJ2-4|TRBV6-5
CASRGTGTGIQYF
TGTGCCAGCAGGGGAACAGGGACGGGCATTCAGTACTTC
>TRBD1|.|TRBJ1-3|TRBV6-5
CASSYGGTGSGNTIYF
TGTGCCAGCAGTTACGGGGGGACAGGCTCTGGAAACACCATATATTTT
>.|.|TRBJ1-5|TRBV28
CASSPPGYGQPQHF
TGTGCCAGCAGTCCCCCGGGGTACGGTCAGCCCCAGCATTTT
>.|.|TRBJ2-7|TRBV27
CASSAAGGRYEQYF
TGTGCCAGCAGCGCAGCAGGGGGGAGGTACGAGCAGTACTTC
>TRBD2|once|TRBJ2-1|TRBV28
CASPPRGSGGYNEQFF
TGTGCCAGCCCTCCCCGGGGTAGCGGGGGGTACAATGAGCAGTTCTTC
>.|.|TRBJ1-1|TRBV18
CASSPGRTEAFF
TGTGCCAGCTCACCCGGGAGGACTGAAGCTTTCTTT
>.|.|TRBJ1-6|TRBV10-3
CAIRREGSYNSPLHF
TGTGCCATCCGGCGGGAAGGCTCCTATAATTCACCCCTCCACTTT
>.|.|TRBJ1-4|TRBV19
CASNRGIRGGNEKLFF
TGTGCCAGTAACCGGGGAATAAGGGGGGGAAATGAAAAACTGTTTTTT
>TRBD1|once|TRBJ1-3|TRBV11-2
CASSLSGGRESSGNTIYF
TGTGCCAGCAGCTTATCAGGGGGCCGTGAGAGCTCTGGAAACACCATATATTTT
>TRBD1|.|TRBJ1-1|TRBV28
CASSLYELLTGDTEAFF
TGTGCCAGCAGTTTGTACGAACTCTTGACAGGGGACACTGAAGCTTTCTTT
>TRBD1|few|TRBJ2-7|TRBV2
CASSARDSEQYF
TGTGCCAGCAGCGCACGGGACAGCGAGCAGTACTTC